The text below deals with one T cell receptor beta chain. The sample is drawn from a study of blood T cell repertoires in COVID-19. Trimming removed 5 bases from V and 4 bases from J, with 30 bases in between. Germline V gene data show CDR1 as GTSNPN and CDR2 as SVGIG (reference sequence). This CDR3 is built from 19 residues. Using immunoSEQ multiplex PCR, the repertoire was profiled, and TCRdb retains in-frame clones only, with some absent. Counted here are about 400,000 clones, roughly 86% occurring once; the ten biggest clones make up about 1.7%. The sample taken for sequencing was PBMCs or T cells enriched from blood (not recorded which). This chain links TRBV30 with TRBJ1-3, with a possible D match to TRBD1 (6 bases). The source is a woman under 40 who had recovered from COVID-19. The CDR3 nucleotides read TGTGCCTGGGAAGCACAGGGTTTTTTGGGTAGGGAATTCGGAAACACCATATATTTT. This sequence encodes CAWEAQGFLGREFGNTIYF.